This T cell receptor (beta chain) emerged from a study of T cells after yellow fever vaccination. Study outcomes and limitations: Clones from primary vaccination mostly reappeared after the booster (over 95% CD4, about 85% CD8).

A 5'RACE template-switching step, the method used to make TCR cDNA, added a universal primer site and UMIs. TCRdb re-called the 5' RACE reads through MiXCR, storing one row per CDR3 protein. The sample holds approximately 550,000 distinct CDR3 sequences, around an eighth seen once. The germline CDR1 and CDR2 sequences are LNHNV and YYDKDF (reference sequence). CDR3 length: 17 residues. Trimming removed 3 bases from V and 0 bases from J; junction bases left unmatched: 5. Comment on this clonotype: Antigen unknown.

This sequence joins TRBV15 and TRBJ2-7; 13 bases map to TRBD2. The sequences come from PBMCs, collected on the day of the yellow fever booster vaccination. The TCR originated in a man in his thirties or forties who received the YFV17D yellow fever vaccine. CDR3: CATSSTSGRGTSYEQYF. DNA for the CDR3: TGTGCCACCAGCAGCACTAGCGGGAGGGGGACCTCCTACGAGCAGTACTTC.